The 29 T cell receptor beta chains in this list originate from one sample, sequenced in a study of CD8 T cells in ankylosing spondylitis. TCRdb itself ran the 5' RACE reads through MiXCR, one entry per CDR3 protein. The sample has about 450,000 distinct CDR3 sequences; 20% to 30% are singletons. Study-level results: Ankylosing spondylitis blood appeared to be characterized by a TCR beta motif of eight or nine highly homologous variants.

Their antigens are not known. What was sequenced was blood, either unsorted or a sorted T cell fraction (not recorded which). The receptors were sampled from a male donor with ankylosing spondylitis.

The gene calls are TRBV6-5 and TRBJ2-7; a possible D gene is TRBD1 (6 bases). Germline CDR1 MNHEY, CDR2 SVGAGI. Deletions cut 0 bases from V and 3 bases from J, with 12 bases between. The length of the CDR3 is 15 residues. The DNA for the CDR3 is TGTGCCAGCAGTTACTCGATTAAACAGGGCTACGAGCAGTACTTC. Its translation: CASSYSIKQGYEQYF.

This clonotype was seen a handful of times. V gene TRBV5-6 combines with J gene TRBJ2-7; 8 bases are shared with TRBD1. V trimming: 4 bases; J trimming: 4 bases; junction bases outside the gene matches: 7. CDR1 SGHDT and CDR2 YYEEEE come from the germline V gene. CDR3 length: 14 residues. The CDR3 DNA is TGTGCCAGCAGCCTTGGACAGGGAAAATACGAGCAGTACTTC. This gives the protein CASSLGQGKYEQYF.

This clonotype was detected ten times or more. The V and J genes are TRBV24-1 and TRBJ1-3; D not certain. The germline V and J ends were trimmed by 3 bases and 4 bases, with 6 bases remaining between them. CDR1 is KGHDR and CDR2 is SFDVKD in the germline V gene. The CDR3 sequence is 13 residues long. The CDR3 DNA reads as TGTGCCACCAGTGATCCCTCCGGAAACACCATATATTTT. Amino acids: CATSDPSGNTIYF.

J is TRBJ2-1 and V is TRBV10-3; TRBD2 aligns across 9 bases. The V segment lost 5 bases and the J segment 6 bases; nucleotides outside the gene matches: 5. Germline-derived CDR1 and CDR2 are ENHRY and SYGVKD. The CDR3 contains 14 residues. For the CDR3, the DNA is TGTGCCATCAGTTTAGCGGGAGTGCCCAATGAGCAGTTCTTC. This codes for CAISLAGVPNEQFF.

The V gene is TRBV7-2, the J gene TRBJ1-6, with TRBD1 matching 8 bases. Looked up from germline, CDR1 is SGHTA and CDR2 is FQGNSA. The CDR3 covers 15 residues. V shed 5 bases and J 11 bases; nucleotides not matched to a gene: 11. The chain's CDR3 is CASSPAGTGRPPLHF. The CDR3 DNA is TGTGCCAGCAGCCCCGCAGGGACAGGAAGACCACCCCTCCACTTT.

The chain has TRBV30 and TRBJ2-5, with a weak D call TRBD2 (5 bases). V lost 4 bases, J lost 5 bases, and 11 bases lay in between. The CDR3 is made up of 12 amino acids. Looked up from germline, CDR1 is GTSNPN and CDR2 is SVGIG (reference sequence). The CDR3 nucleotides are TGTGCCTGGAATCCGGGGTTGGAGACCCAGTACTTC. Its translation: CAWNPGLETQYF.

The chain links TRBV5-6 to TRBJ2-7; possibly TRBD1 or TRBD2 for D (5 bases each). The CDR3 has 15 residues. V was clipped by 0 bases and J by 5 bases, with 15 bases between them. Germline CDR1 and CDR2: SGHDT and YYEEEE. The CDR3: CASSLGLSGSNEQYF. The CDR3 nucleotides read TGTGCCAGCAGCTTGGGTCTTTCAGGGAGCAACGAGCAGTACTTC.

This clonotype was recorded many times. The V and J genes are TRBV12-3 or TRBV12-4 and TRBJ1-5; no firm D call. The V gene lost 5 bases and the J gene lost 4 bases, with 12 bases spanning the gap. CDR3 size: 14 residues. CDR3 DNA sequence: TGTGCCAGCAGTCCACTCGACGGAAATCAGCCCCAGCATTTT. It yields the protein CASSPLDGNQPQHF.

The rearrangement uses TRBV12-3 or TRBV12-4 and TRBJ1-5; 7 bases line up with TRBD1. This CDR3 has 15 amino acids. V dropped 8 bases and J dropped 0; count of bases not matched to a gene: 7. This chain's CDR3 is CASCRGQVSNQPQHF. The CDR3 bases are TGTGCCAGCTGCCGAGGACAGGTTAGCAATCAGCCCCAGCATTTT.

This clonotype has a handful of counts. This chain connects TRBV24-1 to TRBJ2-1; 14 nucleotides match TRBD2. The CDR3 covers 16 residues. With V trimmed by 5 bases and J by 7 bases, 6 bases remained unmatched. Germline-derived CDR1 and CDR2 are KGHDR and SFDVKD. DNA of the CDR3: TGTGCCACCAGTGGTCCCGGGACTAGCGGGAGTAATGAGCAGTTCTTC. Amino acids: CATSGPGTSGSNEQFF.

This clonotype has more than one count but fewer than ten. This chain connects TRBV5-1 to TRBJ1-2; D uncertain. This CDR3 has 15 residues. V lost 4 bases and J 2 bases, leaving 15 bases between the germline ends. Germline CDR1 is SGHRS and CDR2 is YFSETQ. For the CDR3, the DNA is TGCGCCAGCAGCCCGGCCGGGTCTATCAACTATGGCTACACCTTC. Translated: CASSPAGSINYGYTF.

This clonotype was seen just once. The chain links TRBV5-1 to TRBJ2-1; tentative D call: TRBD2 (6 bases). Trimming pared 5 bases from V and 9 bases from J, leaving 15 bases between. This CDR3 comprises 13 residues. Germline values: CDR1 SGHRS, CDR2 YFSETQ. CDR3 in DNA: TGCGCCAGCAGGCGGGAAAGTGGTAGTGAGCAGTTCTTC. Encoded protein: CASRRESGSEQFF.

The V gene is TRBV5-1, the J gene TRBJ2-2; TRBD2 agrees at 12 bases. There are 17 residues in the CDR3. Germline CDR1 SGHRS, CDR2 YFSETQ. V lost 4 bases, J lost 5 bases, and 9 bases stayed unmatched. The CDR3 protein is CASSPTTSGRRTGELFF. CDR3 DNA: TGCGCCAGCAGCCCGACGACTAGCGGGAGAAGGACCGGGGAGCTGTTTTTT.

The chain uses TRBV7-9 and TRBJ1-4; D perhaps matches TRBD1 (5 bases). The V and J ends lost 5 bases and 3 bases respectively, with 16 bases between them. Germline V gene sequence: CDR1 SEHNR, CDR2 FQNEAQ (reference sequence). This CDR3 has 16 amino acids. The CDR3 DNA follows: TGTGCCAGCAGCGTCGATCGAGGGGCTGCTAATGAAAAACTGTTTTTT. As protein: CASSVDRGAANEKLFF.

In its sample, this clonotype was seen a few times. The V gene is TRBV30, the J gene TRBJ2-1; 12 nucleotides agree with TRBD2. The CDR3 spans 13 residues. V lost 3 bases and J lost 7; bases outside the gene matches: 1. Germline values: CDR1 GTSNPN, CDR2 SVGIG (reference sequence). The CDR3 region is CAWRLAGGNEQFF. The CDR3 DNA follows: TGTGCCTGGAGACTAGCGGGAGGAAATGAGCAGTTCTTC.

This clonotype was observed a few times. The chain uses TRBV7-7 and TRBJ2-2, with 9 positions matching TRBD2. V was pared by 1 base and J by 5 bases, with 2 bases of the junction left unmatched. The CDR3 sequence is 15 residues long. The germline gives CDR1 SSHAT, CDR2 FNYEAQ (reference sequence). CDR3 in amino acids: CASSLVAGETGELFF. The DNA of the CDR3 is TGTGCCAGCAGCTTAGTAGCGGGAGAGACCGGGGAGCTGTTTTTT.

This clonotype turned up a few times. The chain links TRBV5-1 to TRBJ2-1; 7 nucleotides match TRBD2. This CDR3 spans 14 amino acids. V lost 3 bases, J lost 8 bases, and 8 bases stayed unmatched. CDR1 and CDR2 (germline): SGHRS, YFSETQ. The CDR3 nucleotides are TGCGCCAGCAGCTCCCCTAGCGGCAGCGATGAGCAGTTCTTC. Encoded protein: CASSSPSGSDEQFF.

A few counts support this clonotype. The genes are TRBV25-1 and TRBJ1-5, with D perhaps TRBD1 (6 bases). V gave up 6 bases and J gave up 0 bases, with 9 bases separating them. CDR1 is MGHDK, CDR2 SYGVNS, per germline. The CDR3 has 14 residues. CDR3 loop: CASSYRDSNQPQHF. In DNA form, the CDR3 reads TGTGCCAGCAGCTACAGGGATAGCAATCAGCCCCAGCATTTT. The complete variable domain, with remaining parts taken from reference TRBV25-1 and TRBJ1-5, reads EADIYQTPRYLVIGTGKKITLECSQTMGHDKMYWYQQDPGMELHLIHYSYGVNSTEKGDLSSESTVSRIRTEHFPLTLESARPSHTSQYLCASSYRDSNQPQHFGDGTRLSIL.

The chain combines TRBV5-1 with TRBJ2-3, with 7 bases aligning to TRBD2. J lost 3 bases, V lost 4 bases, and 11 bases had no gene match. Per germline, CDR1 SGHRS and CDR2 YFSETQ. The CDR3 has 16 amino acids. CDR3 bases: TGCGCCAGCAGCCCGGGAGGAGGGGAGGGTACAGATACGCAGTATTTT. It is translated as CASSPGGGEGTDTQYF.

V and J are TRBV29-1 and TRBJ2-1, with TRBD1 identical over 8 bases. This CDR3 region has 12 residues. From germline, CDR1 is SQVTM and CDR2 ANQGSEA. J was trimmed by 10 bases and V by 6 bases; bases with no gene match: 8. The CDR3 is CSVLAGGGEQFF. The CDR3 DNA follows: TGCAGCGTCCTGGCAGGGGGCGGAGAGCAGTTCTTC.

V is TRBV2 and J is TRBJ2-3, with 13 bases fitting TRBD2. Germline CDR1 is SNHLY and CDR2 is FYNNEI. Trimming at V came to 8 bases and at J to 15 bases, leaving 5 bases not matched to a gene. This CDR3 contains 11 residues. This chain's CDR3 is CASRLAGGFYF. The DNA of the CDR3 is TGTGCCAGCCGACTAGCGGGAGGATTTTATTTT. Based on the CDR3 plus reference TRBV2 and TRBJ2-3, the full variable domain is EPEVTQTPSHQVTQMGQEVILRCVPISNHLYFYWYRQILGQKVEFLVSFYNNEISEKSEIFDDQFSVERPDGSNFTLKIRSTKLEDSAMYFCASRLAGGFYFGPGTRLTVL.

V usage is TRBV30 and J usage is TRBJ2-1, with 11 bases fitting TRBD2. Looked up from germline, CDR1 is GTSNPN and CDR2 is SVGIG (reference sequence). The V gene end was trimmed by 3 bases and the J gene end by 10 bases; junction bases not matched to a gene: 8. This CDR3 has 14 amino acids. This chain's CDR3 is CAWRTSGIAGEQFF. The CDR3 DNA follows: TGTGCCTGGAGGACTAGCGGGATTGCGGGAGAGCAGTTCTTC.

The chain joins TRBV5-6 to TRBJ2-2, with 7 nucleotides matching TRBD1. The V segment lost 9 bases and the J segment 4 bases; nucleotides outside the gene matches: 9. Germline values: CDR1 SGHDT, CDR2 YYEEEE. The CDR3 is made up of 14 amino acids. The chain's CDR3 is CATQNRGRTGELFF. The CDR3 bases are TGTGCCACCCAAAACAGGGGTCGCACCGGGGAGCTGTTTTTT. Together with reference TRBV5-6 and TRBJ2-2, the CDR3 gives the full variable domain: DAGVTQSPTHLIKTRGQQVTLRCSPKSGHDTVSWYQQALGQGPQFIFQYYEEEERQRGNFPDRFSGHQFPNYSSELNVNALLLGDSALYLCATQNRGRTGELFFGEGSRLTVL.

The gene calls are TRBV9 and TRBJ1-1; D is undetermined. CDR1 and CDR2 (germline): SGDLS, YYNGEE. The CDR3 contains 13 residues. V gave up 0 bases and J gave up 8 bases, with 11 bases separating them. The CDR3 reads CASSVGQSSEAFF. CDR3 DNA sequence: TGTGCCAGCAGCGTAGGCCAGAGCTCAGAAGCTTTCTTT.

This clonotype has at least ten counts. The V gene is TRBV7-6, the J gene TRBJ2-2, with a tentative D call TRBD2 (7 bases). In germline, CDR1 is SGHVS, CDR2 FNYEAQ. This CDR3 has 16 amino acids. V was cut by 1 base and J by 0 bases, with 9 bases left in between. CDR3 nucleotides: TGTGCCAGCAGCTTAGTGGGGGGGCCGAACACCGGGGAGCTGTTTTTT. This translates into CASSLVGGPNTGELFF.

The genes are TRBV12-3 or TRBV12-4 and TRBJ1-5; no definite D call. Trimming left V 5 bases short and J 0 bases short, with 8 bases between. This CDR3 region has 14 residues. CDR3 bases: TGTGCCAGCAGTCGGGAAAATAGCAATCAGCCCCAGCATTTT. It is translated as CASSRENSNQPQHF.

The chain has TRBV20-1 and TRBJ2-2; 11 bases map to TRBD2. Germline CDR1 and CDR2: DFQATT and SNEGSKA (reference sequence). The J segment lost 2 bases and the V segment lost 5 bases, leaving 4 bases of the junction unmatched. This CDR3 spans 15 amino acids. The CDR3 DNA reads TGCAGTGCTCCGAGACTAGCGGGAAACACCGGGGAGCTGTTTTTT. It codes for CSAPRLAGNTGELFF.

This clonotype was seen many times. The chain uses TRBV20-1 and TRBJ2-3; 7 nucleotides align to TRBD1. The CDR3 sequence is 15 residues long. Trimming removed 3 bases from V and 1 base from J; junction bases left unmatched: 7. Germline CDR1 reads DFQATT; CDR2 reads SNEGSKA (reference sequence). CDR3 nucleotides: TGCAGTGCTAGGGTCCTAGGGGGCGGCACAGATACGCAGTATTTT. Encoded protein: CSARVLGGGTDTQYF.

The V and J genes are TRBV3-1 and TRBJ2-5; TRBD2 matches at 10 bases. This CDR3 spans 15 amino acids. V dropped 4 bases and J dropped 4; count of bases not matched to a gene: 6. Germline lookup yields CDR1 LGHDT and CDR2 YNNKEL (reference sequence). CDR3 sequence reads: CASSPGLAEGETQYF. The DNA for the CDR3 is TGTGCCAGCAGCCCCGGACTAGCGGAAGGAGAGACCCAGTACTTC.